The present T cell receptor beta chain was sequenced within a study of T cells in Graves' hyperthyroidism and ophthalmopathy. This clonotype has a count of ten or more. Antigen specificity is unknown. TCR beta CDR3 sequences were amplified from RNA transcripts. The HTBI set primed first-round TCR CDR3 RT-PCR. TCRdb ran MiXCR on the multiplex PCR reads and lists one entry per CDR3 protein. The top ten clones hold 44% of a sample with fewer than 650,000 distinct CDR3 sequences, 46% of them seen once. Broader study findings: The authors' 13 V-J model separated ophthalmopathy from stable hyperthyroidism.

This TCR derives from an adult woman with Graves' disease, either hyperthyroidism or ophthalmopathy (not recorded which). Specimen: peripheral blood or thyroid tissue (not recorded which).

In DNA form, the CDR3 reads TGTGCCAGCACCATAAATACAGCACAAGAGACCCAGTACTTC. Translating it yields CASTINTAQETQYF. The chain uses TRBV5-4 and TRBJ2-5; D is unresolved. The CDR3 is 14 amino acids. Germline values: CDR1 SGHNT, CDR2 YYREEE (reference sequence). V lost 6 bases and J lost 2, with 14 bases in between. The full variable domain, rest sourced from reference TRBV5-4 and TRBJ2-5, is ETGVTQSPTHLIKTRGQQVTLRCSSQSGHNTVSWYQQALGQGPQFIFQYYREEENGRGNFPPRFSGLQFPNYSSELNVNALELDDSALYLCASTINTAQETQYFGPGTRLLVL.